These T cell receptor beta chains were read from a single sample in a study of blood T cell repertoires in COVID-19. TCRdb's copy holds only in-frame clones and misses some; the assay was immunoSEQ multiplex PCR. This sample carries about 330,000 clones, more than 75% of them seen once, and the ten largest clones take more than 1%. Sequencing used PBMCs or T cells enriched from blood (not recorded which). All receptors derive from a woman between 25 and 40 years old who had recovered from COVID-19. Both conserved end residues are part of each CDR3. The order of the fields is CDR3 length, D gene, J gene, V gene, CDR3 DNA, CDR3 protein. The D gene is left open where the match is weak.

>15|TRBD1|TRBJ2-7|TRBV5-4
TGTGCCAGCAGCTCGCGGGACAGGGGAAGGAACGAGCAGTACTTC
CASSSRDRGRNEQYF
>14|TRBD1|TRBJ2-2|TRBV5-1
TGCGCCAGCTGGACAGGGAGCAACACCGGGGAGCTGTTTTTT
CASWTGSNTGELFF
>14|TRBD1|TRBJ2-4|TRBV4-1
TGCGCCAGCAGCTATCCGGGACAGAAAAACATTCAGTACTTC
CASSYPGQKNIQYF
>18|-|TRBJ2-1|TRBV19
TGTGCCACCCCGAGCGGGGGGGACAGGGAATTTTCCTACAATGAGCAGTTCTTC
CATPSGGDREFSYNEQFF
>15|TRBD2|TRBJ2-3|TRBV19
TGTGCCAGTAGTATAAGCGAGACTAGCGGACACGCGCAGTATTTT
CASSISETSGHAQYF
>14|TRBD1|TRBJ1-1|TRBV7-9
TGTGCCAGCAGCTCCCCTCGGGACAGGGTGAGAGCTTTCTTT
CASSSPRDRVRAFF
>14|-|TRBJ2-1|TRBV11-2
TGTGCCAGCAGCGCGCGGGACAGCTACAATGAGCAGTTCTTC
CASSARDSYNEQFF
>11|TRBD1|TRBJ1-1|TRBV2
TGTGCCAGCCTTTCCCCAGGGGGAGCTTTCTTT
CASLSPGGAFF
>15|-|TRBJ2-6|TRBV5-6
TGTGCCAGCAGCTTGGGGCAGTCTGGGGCCAACGTCCTGACTTTC
CASSLGQSGANVLTF
>17|TRBD1|TRBJ1-3|TRBV30
TGTGCCTGGAGTGGTGAGTGGGGGACAGCTTCTGGAAACACCATATATTTT
CAWSGEWGTASGNTIYF
>17|TRBD2|TRBJ2-5|TRBV5-1
TGCGCCAGCAGCCCACTAGCGGGGGGCCGGATGCGTGAGACCCAGTACTTC
CASSPLAGGRMRETQYF
>18|TRBD1|TRBJ1-2|TRBV27
TGTGCCAGCAGTCCGGCCCGGGACAGCCCGCCTTTTAACTATGGCTACACCTTC
CASSPARDSPPFNYGYTF
>13|TRBD2|TRBJ2-7|TRBV6-2/TRBV6-3
TGTGCCAGCAGTTACGTAGCGGGGGGCGAGCAGTACTTC
CASSYVAGGEQYF
>15|-|TRBJ2-4|TRBV6-5
TGTGCCAGCAGGCCCGGGGAGAGAGCCAAAAACATTCAGTACTTC
CASRPGERAKNIQYF